This T cell receptor (beta chain) was sequenced in a study of shared clonotypes between healthy human individuals. Study background: In total, the donors were a couple of women and a few men aged 18 to 49. General study findings and limits: The sharing of about 5% of naive CD4 clonotypes was seen across a handful of donors. The low donor count limited represented genetic and exposure-history diversity.

Of note for this clone: Its antigen is unidentified.

This CDR3 contains 14 residues. The V end was cut by 0 bases, the J end by 4 bases, with 9 bases between. Germline V lookup: CDR1 SGDLS, CDR2 YYNGEE. This table comes from immunoSEQ multiplex PCR, and its TCRdb copy is limited to in-frame clones, with some not included. Of around 2.5 million clones listed, 80% to 95% are singletons. This sequence was found in a man aged 18 to 35 in good health. Some clones in this sample may be carry-over from other donors' samples. Sequenced sample: naive CD4+ T cells from PBMCs. Subset in this sample: CD45RA+ positively selected. This chain uses TRBV9 with TRBJ2-3, with D possibly matching TRBD2 (6 bases). CDR3 in amino acids: CASSVVPGADTQYF. In DNA form, the CDR3 reads TGTGCCAGCAGCGTAGTTCCGGGAGCAGATACGCAGTATTTT.